Shown below are 16 T cell receptor beta chains from a single sample sequenced in a study of metastatic and nonmetastatic thyroid tumors. With MiXCR, TCRdb called clones anew from the PCR reads. Of 35,000 to 50,000 clones listed, 3.2% are singletons. No patient received treatment before thyroid surgery. Specimen: blood. The origin of the receptors is a female donor with papillary thyroid cancer or a benign thyroid nodule (not recorded which). Some clones in this sample may be carry-over from other donors' samples.

This clone was seen more than once but under ten times. The chain links TRBV10-3 to TRBJ1-4, with TRBD1 matching 7 bases. V was clipped by 11 bases and J by 8 bases; unmatched bases: 11. The V gene's germline CDR1 is ENHRY and CDR2 SYGVKD. The CDR3 is made up of 13 amino acids. CDR3 sequence reads: CAAQTGTAEKLFF. CDR3 DNA: TGTGCCGCACAAACCGGGACAGCAGAAAAACTGTTTTTT.

The chain links TRBV10-2 to TRBJ2-7, with D possibly matching TRBD2 (6 bases). CDR1 is WSHSY and CDR2 is SAAADI in the germline V gene. Trimming removed 1 base from V and 2 bases from J, with 9 bases in between. CDR3 length equals 14 residues. Written as DNA, the CDR3 is TGCGCCAGCAGTGAGTGGGGGGTCCCCTACGAGCAGTACTTC. Translated, it gives CASSEWGVPYEQYF.

This chain links TRBV18 with TRBJ2-6; 8 bases are shared with TRBD1. Germline V gives CDR1 KGHSH, CDR2 LQKENI. CDR3 size: 17 residues. V was clipped by 4 bases and J by 0 bases; unmatched bases: 5. CDR3 in amino acids: CASSLGQGNSGANVLTF. The DNA of the CDR3 is TGTGCCAGCTCACTCGGACAGGGCAACTCTGGGGCCAACGTCCTGACTTTC.

The table lists this clone with a few counts. The V and J genes are TRBV20-1 and TRBJ2-6; D ambiguous. Germline values: CDR1 DFQATT, CDR2 SNEGSKA (reference sequence). CDR3 length: 14 residues. The V and J ends lost 1 base and 0 bases respectively, with 4 bases between them. CDR3 sequence reads: CSARGDSGANVLTF. The CDR3 nucleotides are TGCAGTGCTAGAGGTGACTCTGGGGCCAACGTCCTGACTTTC.

In this sample, this clone turned up many times. The chain joins TRBV5-1 to TRBJ2-1; 12 bases are shared with TRBD2. Germline lookup yields CDR1 SGHRS and CDR2 YFSETQ. CDR3 size: 16 residues. The V and J ends lost 9 bases and 6 bases, in that order; junction bases with no gene match: 13. CDR3: CATKNNGLAGTNEQFF. CDR3 coding DNA: TGCGCCACCAAAAACAACGGACTAGCGGGAACCAATGAGCAGTTCTTC.

This clone was seen at least ten times. J is TRBJ1-1 and V is TRBV28, with 7 bases fitting TRBD1. CDR1 and CDR2 (germline): MDHEN, SYDVKM. The CDR3 runs to 13 residues. Trimming took 2 bases from V and 9 from J; bases not matched to a gene: 6. Written as DNA, the CDR3 is TGTGCCAGCAGTTTACCAGGGGGAACCCAAGCTTTCTTT. Protein: CASSLPGGTQAFF.

This clone came up many times. V is TRBV11-2 and J is TRBJ2-6; 7 bases are a match to TRBD2. Unmatched junction bases numbered 4, after V lost 3 bases and J lost 2 bases. This CDR3 has 16 residues. The germline V gene has CDR1 SGHAT and CDR2 FQNNGV. CDR3 sequence: CASSFFGGAGANVLTF. The CDR3 DNA sequence: TGTGCCAGCAGCTTTTTTGGGGGGGCTGGGGCCAACGTCCTGACTTTC.

This clone was counted many times. The rearrangement joins TRBV11-2 to TRBJ2-7, with D perhaps being TRBD1 or TRBD2 (5 bases each). The CDR3 length is 14 residues. The V end lost 5 bases, the J end lost 2 bases, and 13 bases lay between the germline ends. The germline V gene encodes CDR1 SGHAT and CDR2 FQNNGV. This chain's CDR3 is CASSPWDRAYEQYF. As DNA, the CDR3 is TGTGCCAGCAGCCCTTGGGACCGCGCCTACGAGCAGTACTTC.

This clone has ten or more counts. This sequence joins TRBV3-1 and TRBJ1-2; D remains unclear. Germline V gene lookup returns CDR1 LGHDT and CDR2 YNNKEL (reference sequence). Deletions cut 1 base from V and 2 bases from J, with 5 bases between. This CDR3 spans 13 amino acids. CDR3 loop: CASSQVGNYGYTF. In DNA, the CDR3 is TGTGCCAGCAGCCAAGTGGGGAACTATGGCTACACCTTC.

This clone was recorded a few times. V usage is TRBV7-9 and J usage is TRBJ2-1; D not resolved. Germline CDR1 and CDR2: SEHNR and FQNEAQ (reference sequence). This CDR3 spans 15 amino acids. The V end was cut by 2 bases, the J end by 0 bases, with 8 bases between. CDR3 DNA sequence: TGTGCCAGCAGCTTAAGTGGAGACTCCTACAATGAGCAGTTCTTC. Translation: CASSLSGDSYNEQFF.

The chain recombines TRBV6-5 with TRBJ1-5; D unclear. Trimming removed 2 bases at V and 5 bases at J, with 7 bases between. This CDR3 is built from 13 residues. From germline, CDR1 is MNHEY and CDR2 SVGAGI. In nucleotides, the CDR3 is TGTGCCAGCAGTTACCAAATTGATCAGCCCCAGCATTTT. This sequence encodes CASSYQIDQPQHF.

This clone was recorded many times. This may be a read error: a much more frequent sequence differs by one nucleotide. The rearrangement uses TRBV20-1 and TRBJ2-4, with D maybe TRBD1 (6 bases). This CDR3 is built from 15 residues. Trimming left V 2 bases short and J 9 bases short, with 20 bases between. Germline V gene data show CDR1 as DFQATT and CDR2 as SNEGSKA (reference sequence). CDR3 in DNA: TGCAGTGCTAGAATCCCCTCGCAGGGGCAAACCATTCAGTACTTC. It specifies CSARIPSQGQTIQYF.

V is TRBV6-1 and J is TRBJ2-7, with D unresolved. This CDR3 has 13 residues. Deletions cut 1 base from V and 6 bases from J, with 10 bases between. Germline CDR1 and CDR2: MNHNS and SASEGT. The CDR3 here is CASSEGARPEQYV. As DNA, the CDR3 is TGTGCCAGCAGTGAAGGCGCCAGACCCGAGCAGTACGTC.

This clone was detected ten times or more. The gene calls are TRBV20-1 and TRBJ2-3; 10 nucleotides agree with TRBD2. This CDR3 is 15 amino acids long. Trimming removed 2 bases from V and 9 bases from J; junction bases left unmatched: 11. CDR1 is DFQATT, CDR2 SNEGSKA, per germline (reference sequence). For the CDR3, the DNA is TGCAGTGCTAGAAGGCCTAGCGGGGGCGATAACACGCAGTATTTT. It codes for CSARRPSGGDNTQYF.

There are many counts of this clone. V usage is TRBV5-4 and J usage is TRBJ2-7, with 7 bases lining up with TRBD2. The CDR3 covers 15 residues. Germline loops: CDR1 SGHNT, CDR2 YYREEE (reference sequence). J was trimmed by 6 bases and V by 4 bases; bases with no gene match: 13. The CDR3 is CASSGKTSFPGEQYF. The CDR3, as DNA: TGTGCCAGCAGCGGAAAGACTAGCTTTCCGGGCGAGCAGTACTTC.

This clone came up many times. This rearrangement joins TRBV2 to TRBJ1-2; 9 bases are shared with TRBD1. CDR3 length: 13 amino acids. J lost 4 bases, V lost 10 bases, and 7 bases had no gene match. Per germline, CDR1 SNHLY and CDR2 FYNNEI. The CDR3 region has the DNA TGTGCCATATTGACAGGGGGAATCTATGGCTACACCTTC. Translation: CAILTGGIYGYTF.